Listed below are T cell receptor beta chains from one sample, sequenced in a study of OX40 agonist ivuxolimab in advanced cancers. Libraries were prepared by immunoSEQ multiplex PCR; TCRdb keeps only in-frame clonotypes and omits some of them. The table records 25,000 to 40,000 clones, about four fifths of them present only once. This specimen consisted of CD4+ or CD8+ T cells sorted from blood, obtained in a trial of the OX40 agonist ivuxolimab. Every receptor here comes from an adult with an advanced solid tumor such as melanoma, head and neck, liver or kidney cancer. CDR3s include the opening cysteine and the closing phenylalanine or tryptophan. The D gene is left open where the match is weak. Clone size is not always given. Where it is, it says once, few, many or a class for expanded clones.

V	J	size	D	DNA	CDR3
TRBV28	TRBJ1-1	few	NA	TGTGCCACTCGTGGCGGGACTGAAGCTTTCTTT	CATRGGTEAFF
TRBV28	TRBJ1-5	NA	TRBD1	TGTGCCAGCGGGACCCCCCGACAGGGAGGCAATCAGCCCCAGCATTTT	CASGTPRQGGNQPQHF
TRBV7-9	TRBJ1-1	NA	TRBD1	TGTGCCAGCAGCACCGGACAGGGTGAAACTGAAGCTTTCTTT	CASSTGQGETEAFF
TRBV28	TRBJ2-1	once	NA	TGTGCCAGCAGTTTTGGGGGTCGGAATGAGCAGTTCTTC	CASSFGGRNEQFF
TRBV5-1	TRBJ2-3	NA	TRBD2	TGCGCCAGCAGCTTGCCCAGCGGGGGGGCCATGGATACGCAGTATTTT	CASSLPSGGAMDTQYF
TRBV28	TRBJ2-5	NA	NA	TGTGCCAGCAGTTTTAAGGACTACCAAGAGACCCAGTACTTC	CASSFKDYQETQYF
TRBV6-6	TRBJ2-3	NA	NA	TGTGCCAGCAGTTACTCGGGGCAGACGGGGGCAGATACGCAGTATTTT	CASSYSGQTGADTQYF
TRBV28	TRBJ1-2	NA	NA	TGTGCCAGCAGTCCCAACTGGGGAGGCAACTATGGCTACACCTTC	CASSPNWGGNYGYTF
TRBV18	TRBJ2-7	NA	TRBD1	TGTGCCAGCTCACCGGGACAGACCTACGAGCAGTACTTC	CASSPGQTYEQYF
TRBV5-4	TRBJ1-2	NA	TRBD1	TGTGCCAGCAGCTTGGGGACAGGGGGCGTTCTTGGTGGCTACACCTTC	CASSLGTGGVLGGYTF
TRBV28	TRBJ1-5	NA	NA	TGTGCCGCTGGCGATCAGCCCCAGCATTTT	CAAGDQPQHF
TRBV5-1	TRBJ2-6	NA	TRBD2	TGCGCCAGCAGCCCCAGACTAGCGGGTTCATCTGGGGCCAACGTCCTGACTTTC	CASSPRLAGSSGANVLTF
TRBV9	TRBJ2-1	NA	NA	TGTGCCAGCAGCGTACAGGGGCAAGGGGGTGAGCAGTTCTTC	CASSVQGQGGEQFF
TRBV7-4	TRBJ1-2	NA	NA	TGTGCCAGCAGTTACGGGGGGTACGGCTACACCTTC	CASSYGGYGYTF
TRBV7-9	TRBJ1-1	NA	NA	TGTGCCAGCAGCCCTCAGACCCTAGGGAGGACTGAAGCTTTCTTT	CASSPQTLGRTEAFF
TRBV28	TRBJ1-5	NA	NA	TGTGCCAGCAGACTCGGACAGATCCAGCCCCAGCATTTT	CASRLGQIQPQHF
TRBV5-4	TRBJ2-2	NA	TRBD2	TGTGCCAGCAGCCAGGTCGGGAGAGCGGGAGCTGCAGTCACCGGGGAGCTGTTTTTT	CASSQVGRAGAAVTGELFF
TRBV18	TRBJ1-5	NA	NA	TGTGCCAGCTCACCGAGGCAGGGGAATCAGCCCCAGCATTTT	CASSPRQGNQPQHF
TRBV7-6	TRBJ1-6	NA	NA	TGTGCCAGCAGCTTACAATCCAGCGGTAATTCACCCCTCCACTTT	CASSLQSSGNSPLHF
TRBV28	TRBJ2-2	once	TRBD2	TGTGCCAGCAGTTTATGGGGGACTACAAACACCGGGGAGCTGTTTTTT	CASSLWGTTNTGELFF
TRBV11-2	TRBJ2-3	NA	TRBD1	TGTGCCAGCAGCTTAGGCGGGACAGGGAGAGATACGCAGTATTTT	CASSLGGTGRDTQYF
TRBV5-1	TRBJ2-1	NA	TRBD2	TGCGCCAGCAGCTTGTTACTAGCGGGAGGGTGCAATGAGCAGTTCTTC	CASSLLLAGGCNEQFF
TRBV10-3	TRBJ1-2	few	NA	TGTGCCATCAGTGAGTCGGCGGTACCGAGCTATGGCTACACCTTC	CAISESAVPSYGYTF
TRBV11-2	TRBJ1-1	NA	NA	TGTGCCAGCAGCTGGCGGGGTAACACTGAAGCTTTCTTT	CASSWRGNTEAFF
TRBV5-7	TRBJ1-1	NA	NA	TGTGCCAGCAGCTTGTTTTTAGGGGGGGGAAGGAACACTGAAGCTTTCTTT	CASSLFLGGGRNTEAFF
TRBV28	TRBJ1-2	NA	NA	TGTGCCAGCAGCCCCGCCTATGGCTACACCTTC	CASSPAYGYTF
TRBV11-2	TRBJ1-3	NA	NA	TGTGCCAGCAGCTTAAGATCTGTGGCAGGGACTGGAAACACCATATATTTT	CASSLRSVAGTGNTIYF
TRBV6-6	TRBJ1-1	NA	NA	TGTGCCAGCAGTTTGGGGGTGAACACTGAAGCTTTCTTT	CASSLGVNTEAFF
TRBV5-4	TRBJ1-6	NA	NA	TGTGCCAGCAGCTTGGATCCACGCCCCGATTCACCCCTCCACTTT	CASSLDPRPDSPLHF
TRBV6-5	TRBJ2-2	few	TRBD1	TGTGCCAGCAGTTTACCGGGACAGAGGAACACCGGGGAGCTGTTTTTT	CASSLPGQRNTGELFF